The clone carrying this T cell receptor beta chain was seen once. Exclusion applied to patients with autoimmune disease history or systemic immunosuppression. Data came from immunoSEQ multiplex PCR; TCRdb stores just in-frame clones and leaves some out. The table lists tens of thousands of clones, around 83% of them singletons. This entry belongs to a study of OX40 agonist ivuxolimab in advanced cancers. The length of the CDR3 is 13 residues. V lost 4 bases and J 9 bases, leaving 14 bases between the germline ends. Germline values: CDR1 SGDLS, CDR2 YYNGEE. The sequencing used CD4+ or CD8+ T cells sorted from blood, collected in a trial of the OX40 agonist ivuxolimab. V is TRBV9 and J is TRBJ1-5, with TRBD1 as a possible D gene (6 bases). This clonotype was obtained from an adult with an advanced solid tumor such as melanoma, head and neck, liver or kidney cancer. The CDR3, as DNA: TGTGCCAGCAGCCAAACAGGGCTCGGGCCCCAGCATTTT. Its translation is CASSQTGLGPQHF. The full variable domain, its missing parts supplied by reference TRBV9 and TRBJ1-5, is DSGVTQTPKHLITATGQRVTLRCSPRSGDLSVYWYQQSLDQGLQFLIQYYNGEERAKGNILERFSAQQFPDLHSELNLSSLELGDSALYFCASSQTGLGPQHFGDGTRLSIL.